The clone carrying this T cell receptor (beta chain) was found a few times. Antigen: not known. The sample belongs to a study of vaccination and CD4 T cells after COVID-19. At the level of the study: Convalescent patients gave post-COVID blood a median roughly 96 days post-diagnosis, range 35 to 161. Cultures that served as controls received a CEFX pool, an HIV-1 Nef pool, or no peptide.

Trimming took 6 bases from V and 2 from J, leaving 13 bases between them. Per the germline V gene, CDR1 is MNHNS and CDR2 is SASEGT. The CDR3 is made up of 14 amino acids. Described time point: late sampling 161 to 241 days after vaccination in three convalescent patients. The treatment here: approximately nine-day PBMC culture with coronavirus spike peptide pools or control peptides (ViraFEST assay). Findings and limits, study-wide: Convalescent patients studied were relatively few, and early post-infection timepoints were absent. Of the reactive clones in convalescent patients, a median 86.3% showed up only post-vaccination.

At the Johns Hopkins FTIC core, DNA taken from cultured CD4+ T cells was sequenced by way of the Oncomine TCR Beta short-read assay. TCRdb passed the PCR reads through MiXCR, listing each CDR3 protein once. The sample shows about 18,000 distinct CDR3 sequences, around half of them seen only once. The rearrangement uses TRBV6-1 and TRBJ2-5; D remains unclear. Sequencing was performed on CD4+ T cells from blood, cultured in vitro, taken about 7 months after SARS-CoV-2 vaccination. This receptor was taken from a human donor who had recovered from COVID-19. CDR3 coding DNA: TGTGCCAGCAGCCGTCTAGGACGTCAAGAGACCCAGTACTTC. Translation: CASSRLGRQETQYF.